This note documents a single TCR beta chain sequence. What this receptor recognizes is not known. Within one base of it there is no much larger clone, and no base qualities were kept. The 40 or so donors, aged about 6 to 95 years, were systemically healthy Caucasian individuals from Russia. Each donor gave ten milliliters of peripheral blood, collected into EDTA-treated Vacutainer tubes. Ficoll-Paque density-gradient centrifugation was used to isolate PBMCs, with at least 6.5 million per sample. Trizol reagent was used to extract total RNA from the PBMCs, yielding at least 5 micrograms per sample. For every donor, an aliquot of PBMCs went through flow cytometry to measure the percentages of naive CD45RAhigh/CD27high T cells. The record originates from a study of blood T cells in healthy people across ages (dated by TCRdb to 2014 to 2015). Regarding the complete study: Template switching captured roughly one uniquely barcoded TCR beta cDNA molecule per two T cells in model experiments. The study measured age-related changes in TCR beta repertoire diversity using deep sequencing normalized with unique cDNA molecular identifiers. Using the same blood draw, the study looked at two additional independent replicas of 1 million unique cDNA reads for two donors, one aged 18 to 30 and the other aged 80 or older. To avoid experimental bias, donors of different ages were randomly spread across the sequencing lanes. The donors were divided into four age groups: young (average roughly 15 years), middle-aged (approximately 41), aged (approximately 62) and long-lived (roughly 88). Broader findings and caveats from the paper: Observed TCR beta diversity correlated strongly with the percentage of naive T cells measured by flow cytometry. Observed TCR beta diversity per million T cells fell roughly linearly with age, and a significant reduction was already apparent by age around 39. Because profiling used bulk unsorted PBMCs, naive and antigen-experienced compartments could not be compared conclusively. Compared with the aged group, more naive CD4+ T cells, fewer expanded clones and increased TCR diversity were shown by the long-lived group, suggesting age selection. Estimates of total diversity from one million sequenced T cells were regarded as lower bounds and underestimates. The CMV infection status of donors was not known, potentially confounding age-related changes in expanded clonotypes.

The method was 5' RACE. Sequencer: Illumina HiSeq 2500. A second PCR of 7 to 11 cycles was run with a J-beta primer mix and a sample-barcoded 5' primer. A template-switch 5' adaptor carrying 12 random nucleotides introduced a unique molecular identifier onto each TCR beta cDNA molecule. At least 3 million CDR3-containing paired-end reads were obtained from each sample. All of the RNA was converted into first-strand cDNA using the Mint cDNA synthesis kit, with a TRBC-specific oligonucleotide serving as the primer. Following uracil-DNA glycosylase treatment, all cDNA underwent a first 18-cycle PCR with the universal primers M1SS and BC2_uni_R. The authors' analysis ran thus. For normalization, 1 million high-quality reads, each with a distinct molecular identifier, were randomly selected from each sample. Reads with shared molecular identifiers were discarded instead of being binned into consensus sequences. MiTCR, with a Q25 quality threshold and the strictest error-elimination algorithm, was used for CDR3 identification, clonotype clustering and error correction. Lower-bound total TCR beta diversity was estimated with a nonparametric unseen species model using Euler transformation. Through fastp at Q25 and MiXCR, TCRdb rebuilt clones from the public reads, retaining in-frame beta chains. CDR3 protein duplicates are merged, each entry listing the most common genes and DNA. The V and J calls were determined by TCRdb, not by the authors. This sample has around 800,000 distinct CDR3 sequences in its table, and approximately 44% of those were observed once. In total, the top ten clones hold roughly a fifth of the sample.

Cut back by 2 bases and 13 bases, the V and J ends lie 24 bases apart. From the cysteine through the phenylalanine, the CDR3 covers 16 amino acids. Just the 48-base CDR3 DNA is kept, in frame starting at base 1. The germline V gene yields SGHTA for CDR1 and FQGNSA for CDR2. The source of this sequence is a man aged 55 to 69 in good health. The rearranged segments are TRBV7-2 and TRBJ2-1, and the D gene may be TRBD2, 5 bases matching. Sequences were obtained from blood. At the DNA level, the sequence is TGTGCCAGCAGCTTAAGGCGGACGGGGTTATATGAGACCCAGTTCTTC. It translates as CASSLRRTGLYETQFF.